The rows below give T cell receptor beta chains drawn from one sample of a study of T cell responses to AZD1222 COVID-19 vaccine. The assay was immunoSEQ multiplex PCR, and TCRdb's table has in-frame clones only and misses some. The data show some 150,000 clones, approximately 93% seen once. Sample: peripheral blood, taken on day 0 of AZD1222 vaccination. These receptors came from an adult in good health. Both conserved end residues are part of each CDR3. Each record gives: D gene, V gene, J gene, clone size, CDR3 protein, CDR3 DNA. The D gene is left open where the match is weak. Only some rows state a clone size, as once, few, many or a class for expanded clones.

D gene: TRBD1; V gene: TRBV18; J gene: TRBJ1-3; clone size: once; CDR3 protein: CASSLQGQGFSGNTIYF; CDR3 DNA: TGTGCCAGCTCACTACAAGGACAGGGTTTCTCTGGAAACACCATATATTTT
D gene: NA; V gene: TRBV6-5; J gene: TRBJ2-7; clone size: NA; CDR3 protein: CASSVGSLISF; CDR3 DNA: TGTGCCAGCAGCGTAGGGTCCTTAATCTCCTTC
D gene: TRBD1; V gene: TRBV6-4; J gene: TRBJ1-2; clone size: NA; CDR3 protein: CASSDEGAYGYTF; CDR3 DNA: TGTGCCAGCAGTGACGAGGGGGCCTATGGCTACACCTTC
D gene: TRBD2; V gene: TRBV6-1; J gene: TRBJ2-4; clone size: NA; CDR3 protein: CASSGTNLSGVSKNIQYF; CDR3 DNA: TGTGCCAGCAGTGGGACAAACCTAAGCGGGGTGTCCAAAAACATTCAGTACTTC
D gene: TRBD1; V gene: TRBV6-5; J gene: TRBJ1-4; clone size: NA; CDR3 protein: CASRQGAHEKLFF; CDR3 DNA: TGTGCCAGCAGACAGGGGGCTCATGAAAAACTGTTTTTT
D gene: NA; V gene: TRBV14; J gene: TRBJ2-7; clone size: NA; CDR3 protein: CASSQALDYEQYF; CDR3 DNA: TGTGCCAGCAGCCAAGCCTTAGACTACGAGCAGTACTTC
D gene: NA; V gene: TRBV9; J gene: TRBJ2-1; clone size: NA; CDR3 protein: CASSVVRGEQFF; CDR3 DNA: TGTGCCAGCAGCGTAGTGAGGGGTGAGCAGTTCTTC
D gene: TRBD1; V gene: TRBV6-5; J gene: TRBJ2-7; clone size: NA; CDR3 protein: CASTLRPGTGVEQYF; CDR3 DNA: TGTGCCAGCACCCTTCGTCCCGGGACAGGGGTCGAGCAGTACTTC
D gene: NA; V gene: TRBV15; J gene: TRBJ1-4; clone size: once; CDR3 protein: CATSSFPLGAEEKLFF; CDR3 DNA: TGTGCCACCAGCAGCTTCCCGCTGGGGGCGGAAGAAAAACTGTTTTTT
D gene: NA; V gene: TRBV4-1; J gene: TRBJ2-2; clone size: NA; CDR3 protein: CASSQGGEGGTTGELFF; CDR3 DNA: TGCGCCAGCAGCCAAGGGGGGGAAGGGGGCACCACCGGGGAGCTGTTTTTT
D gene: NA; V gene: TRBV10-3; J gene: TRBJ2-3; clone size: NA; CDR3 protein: CAISAEATDTQYF; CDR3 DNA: TGTGCCATCAGTGCCGAGGCCACAGATACGCAGTATTTT
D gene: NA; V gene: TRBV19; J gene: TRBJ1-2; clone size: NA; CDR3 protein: CASSTDRGANYGYTF; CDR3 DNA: TGTGCCAGTAGTACCGATCGGGGGGCCAACTATGGCTACACCTTC
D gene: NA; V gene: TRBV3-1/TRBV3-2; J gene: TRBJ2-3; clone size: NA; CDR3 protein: CASSDGTESTDTQYF; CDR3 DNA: TGTGCCAGCAGCGACGGGACGGAAAGCACAGATACGCAGTATTTT
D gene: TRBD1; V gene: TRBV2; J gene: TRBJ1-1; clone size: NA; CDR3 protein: CASSGQGWRNTEAFF; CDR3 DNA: TGTGCCAGCAGTGGACAGGGCTGGCGGAACACTGAAGCTTTCTTT
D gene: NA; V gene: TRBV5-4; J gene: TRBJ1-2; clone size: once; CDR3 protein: CASSSRDTYGYTF; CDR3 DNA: TGTGCCAGCAGCTCTCGGGACACCTATGGCTACACCTTC
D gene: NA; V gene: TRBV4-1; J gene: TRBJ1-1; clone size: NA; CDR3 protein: CASSQDMNTEAFF; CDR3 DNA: TGCGCCAGCAGCCAAGATATGAACACTGAAGCTTTCTTT
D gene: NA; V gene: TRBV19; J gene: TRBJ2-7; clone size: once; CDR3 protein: CASSIGAGTAYEQYF; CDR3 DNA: TGTGCCAGTAGTATAGGGGCGGGGACAGCCTACGAGCAGTACTTC
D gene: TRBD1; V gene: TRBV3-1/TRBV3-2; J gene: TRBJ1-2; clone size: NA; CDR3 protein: CASSQGGGTSPRSGYTF; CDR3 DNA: TGTGCCAGCAGCCAAGGAGGGGGCACTAGTCCGCGGAGTGGCTACACCTTC
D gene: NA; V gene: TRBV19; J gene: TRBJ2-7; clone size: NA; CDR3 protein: CASTLNGYGPYEQYF; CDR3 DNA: TGTGCCAGTACCCTGAACGGATACGGACCTTACGAGCAGTACTTC
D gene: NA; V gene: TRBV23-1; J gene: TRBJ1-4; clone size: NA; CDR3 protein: CASGLGTNEKLFF; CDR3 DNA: TGCGCCAGCGGCCTGGGGACTAATGAAAAACTGTTTTTT
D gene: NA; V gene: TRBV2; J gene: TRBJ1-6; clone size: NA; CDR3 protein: CASSELGGGTNSPLHF; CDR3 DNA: TGTGCCAGCAGTGAACTCGGTGGGGGTACAAATTCACCCCTCCACTTT
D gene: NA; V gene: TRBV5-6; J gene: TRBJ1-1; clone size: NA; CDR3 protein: CASSGGAVEAFF; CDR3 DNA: TGTGCCAGCAGCGGGGGGGCGGTTGAAGCTTTCTTT
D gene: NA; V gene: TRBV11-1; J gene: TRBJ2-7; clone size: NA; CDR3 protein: CASSLGVQSTYEQYF; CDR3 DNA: TGTGCCAGCAGCTTGGGGGTACAGTCGACCTACGAGCAGTACTTC
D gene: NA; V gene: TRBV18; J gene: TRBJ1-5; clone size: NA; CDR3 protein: CASSLGRGDQPQHF; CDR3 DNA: TGTGCCAGCTCCCTCGGGAGGGGGGATCAGCCCCAGCATTTT
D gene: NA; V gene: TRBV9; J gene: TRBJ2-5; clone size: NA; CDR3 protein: CASSSRLGETQYF; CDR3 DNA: TGTGCCAGCAGCTCTAGACTAGGAGAGACCCAGTACTTC
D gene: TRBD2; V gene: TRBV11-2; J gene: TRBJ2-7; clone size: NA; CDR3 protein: CASSLAGLAGGSSYEQYF; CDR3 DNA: TGTGCCAGCAGCTTAGCCGGACTAGCGGGGGGAAGCTCCTACGAGCAGTACTTC
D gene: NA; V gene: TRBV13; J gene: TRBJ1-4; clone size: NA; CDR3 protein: CASSLRQSTNEKLFF; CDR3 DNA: TGTGCCAGCAGCTTAAGGCAGTCTACTAATGAAAAACTGTTTTTT
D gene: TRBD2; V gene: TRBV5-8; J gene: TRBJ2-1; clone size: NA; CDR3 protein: CASSVTSGGANEQFF; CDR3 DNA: TGTGCCAGCAGCGTAACTAGCGGGGGGGCCAATGAGCAGTTCTTC
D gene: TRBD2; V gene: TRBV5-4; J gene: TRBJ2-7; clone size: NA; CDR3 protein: CASSLEGGYEQYF; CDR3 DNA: TGTGCCAGCAGCTTGGAGGGAGGGTACGAGCAGTACTTC
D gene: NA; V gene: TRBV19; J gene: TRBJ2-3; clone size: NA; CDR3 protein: CASSMARDRPPSTQYF; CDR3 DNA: TGTGCCAGTAGTATGGCCCGGGACCGCCCCCCGTCTACGCAGTATTTT
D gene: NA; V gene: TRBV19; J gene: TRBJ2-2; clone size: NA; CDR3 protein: CASRDTHTGELFF; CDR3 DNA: TGTGCCAGCCGGGACACTCACACCGGGGAGCTGTTTTTT
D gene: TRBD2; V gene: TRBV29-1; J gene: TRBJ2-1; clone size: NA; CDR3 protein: CSAFTSGSRNEQFF; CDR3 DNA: TGCAGCGCCTTCACTAGCGGGAGTAGGAATGAGCAGTTCTTC
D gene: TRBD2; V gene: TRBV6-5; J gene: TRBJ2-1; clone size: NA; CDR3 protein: CASTSRGGSEQFF; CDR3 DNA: TGTGCCAGCACCTCCCGGGGGGGTAGTGAGCAGTTCTTC
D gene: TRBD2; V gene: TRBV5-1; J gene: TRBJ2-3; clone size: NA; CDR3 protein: CASSRGESTDTQYF; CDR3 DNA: TGCGCCAGCAGCCGGGGGGAGAGCACAGATACGCAGTATTTT
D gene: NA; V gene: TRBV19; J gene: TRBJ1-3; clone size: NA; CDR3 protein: CAGGGFNTIYF; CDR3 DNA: TGTGCCGGCGGGGGATTCAACACCATATATTTT
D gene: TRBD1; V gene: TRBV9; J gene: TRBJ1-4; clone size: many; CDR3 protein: CASSVGGTGGSSNEKLFF; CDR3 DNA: TGTGCCAGCAGCGTTGGGGGGACAGGGGGCTCCTCTAATGAAAAACTGTTTTTT
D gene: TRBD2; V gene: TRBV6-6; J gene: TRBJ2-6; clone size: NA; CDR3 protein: CASSPASGSGAGANVLTF; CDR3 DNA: TGTGCCAGCAGTCCCGCTTCTGGGAGCGGGGCTGGGGCCAACGTCCTGACTTTC
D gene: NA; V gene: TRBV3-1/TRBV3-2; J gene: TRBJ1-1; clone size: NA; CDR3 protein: CASPLGAFF; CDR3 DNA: TGTGCCAGCCCGTTAGGGGCTTTCTTT
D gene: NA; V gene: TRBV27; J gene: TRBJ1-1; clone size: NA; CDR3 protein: CASRSELNTEAFF; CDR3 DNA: TGTGCCAGCAGATCGGAATTGAACACTGAAGCTTTCTTT
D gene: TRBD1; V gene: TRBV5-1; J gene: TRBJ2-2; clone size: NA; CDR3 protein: CASSSEGTAGAFQPGELFF; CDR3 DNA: TGCGCCAGCAGCTCAGAAGGGACAGCCGGGGCCTTCCAACCCGGGGAGCTGTTTTTT
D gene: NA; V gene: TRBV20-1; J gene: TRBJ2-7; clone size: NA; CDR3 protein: CSASLGNEQYF; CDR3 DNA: TGCAGTGCTAGTTTGGGAAACGAGCAGTACTTC
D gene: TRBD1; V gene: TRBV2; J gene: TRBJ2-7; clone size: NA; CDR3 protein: CAGKGTGERYEQYF; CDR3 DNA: TGTGCCGGGAAAGGGACAGGGGAACGGTACGAGCAGTACTTC
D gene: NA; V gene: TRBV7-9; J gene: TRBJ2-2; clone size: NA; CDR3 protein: CASSQRGTRNTGELFF; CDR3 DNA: TGTGCCAGCAGCCAACGGGGCACCCGGAACACCGGGGAGCTGTTTTTT
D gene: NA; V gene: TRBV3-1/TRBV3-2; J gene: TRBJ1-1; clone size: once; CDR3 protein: CASSQGLRMNTEAFF; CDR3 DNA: TGTGCCAGCAGCCAAGGACTGAGAATGAACACTGAAGCTTTCTTT
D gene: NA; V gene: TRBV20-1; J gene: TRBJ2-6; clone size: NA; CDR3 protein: CSASEGPSGANVLTF; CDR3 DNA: TGCAGTGCTAGTGAGGGTCCATCTGGGGCCAACGTCCTGACTTTC
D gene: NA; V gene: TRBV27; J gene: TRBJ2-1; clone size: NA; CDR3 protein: CASSLSRNNEQFF; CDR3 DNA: TGTGCCAGCAGTTTATCACGGAACAATGAGCAGTTCTTC
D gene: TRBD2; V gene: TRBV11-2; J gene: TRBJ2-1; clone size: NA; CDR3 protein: CASSLSGGLSNEQFF; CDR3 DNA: TGTGCCAGCAGCTTATCGGGGGGGCTTAGCAATGAGCAGTTCTTC
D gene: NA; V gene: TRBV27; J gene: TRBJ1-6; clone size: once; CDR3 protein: CASSLSRSSYNSPLHF; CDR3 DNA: TGTGCCAGCAGTTTATCAAGGAGCTCCTATAATTCACCCCTCCACTTT
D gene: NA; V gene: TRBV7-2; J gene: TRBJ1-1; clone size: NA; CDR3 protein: CASSFGANTEAFF; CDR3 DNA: TGTGCCAGCAGCTTCGGGGCGAACACTGAAGCTTTCTTT
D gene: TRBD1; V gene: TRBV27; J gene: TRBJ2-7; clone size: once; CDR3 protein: CASSPADRYYEQYF; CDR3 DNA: TGTGCCAGCAGTCCCGCGGACAGGTATTACGAGCAGTACTTC
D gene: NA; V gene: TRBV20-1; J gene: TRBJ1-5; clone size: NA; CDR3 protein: CSASKGTGADYSNQPQHF; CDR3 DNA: TGCAGTGCTAGTAAGGGTACCGGGGCCGACTATAGCAATCAGCCCCAGCATTTT
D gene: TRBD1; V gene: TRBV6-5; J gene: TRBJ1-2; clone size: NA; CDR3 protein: CASSTGQGVHYGYTF; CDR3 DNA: TGTGCCAGCAGTACAGGACAGGGGGTTCACTATGGCTACACCTTC
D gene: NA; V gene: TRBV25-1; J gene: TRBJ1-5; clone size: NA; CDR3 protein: CASSAREGVRPQHF; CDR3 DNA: TGTGCCAGCAGTGCCCGAGAGGGGGTTCGTCCCCAGCATTTT